These T cell receptor beta chains were read from a single sample in a study of cytomegalovirus exposure and HLA in healthy donors. Profiled with immunoSEQ multiplex PCR; TCRdb holds only in-frame clones, not every one. This sample carries about 120,000 clones, roughly 78% of them seen once, and the ten largest clones take 3% to 4%. What was sequenced was PBMCs. The receptor source for this set is a man aged 25 to 40 in good health and CMV-seronegative. Both conserved end residues are part of each CDR3. D genes are given only for firm matches. Where a row states a size, it is once, few, many or the class of an expanded clone; other rows omit it.

d_call clone_size j_call v_call cdr3_nt cdr3_aa
- - TRBJ2-7 TRBV7-9 TGTGCCAGCAGCTCCTACAGGGCCTACGAGCAGTACTTC CASSSYRAYEQYF
- - TRBJ1-1 TRBV25-1 TGTGCCAGCAGTGAAACCCTCTTTCAGAGTCAGGACACTGAAGCTTTCTTT CASSETLFQSQDTEAFF
- - TRBJ2-7 TRBV14 TGTGCCAGCAGCCAACCAGGGCCCCAATCCTCCTACGAGCAGTACTTC CASSQPGPQSSYEQYF
TRBD2 - TRBJ2-1 TRBV11-2 TGTGCCAGCAGCTCCCAGCGGGGTGCTTCCTACAATGAGCAGTTCTTC CASSSQRGASYNEQFF
TRBD1 few TRBJ2-7 TRBV6-6 TGTGCCAGCAGTTACCAAGTCGGGACAGTCCCCAACGAGCAGTACTTC CASSYQVGTVPNEQYF
TRBD2 - TRBJ2-5 TRBV7-6 TGTGCCAGCAGCTTAGGTTGGGGGAGGGGCCAAGAGACCCAGTACTTC CASSLGWGRGQETQYF
TRBD1 - TRBJ2-3 TRBV2 TGTGCCATCGATTACAGGGGGATCGGCACAGATACGCAGTATTTT CAIDYRGIGTDTQYF
- once TRBJ2-1 TRBV7-2 TGTGCCAGCAGCTTTAATAGATGGCAGTTCTTC CASSFNRWQFF
TRBD1 - TRBJ1-1 TRBV7-8 TGTGCCAGCAGCTTGGCAAACAGGGGCTATGGCACTGAAGCTTTCTTT CASSLANRGYGTEAFF
TRBD2 once TRBJ2-3 TRBV6-1 TGTGCCAGCAGGGATCCGGGGGGGCCGGATACGCAGTATTTT CASRDPGGPDTQYF
- - TRBJ1-2 TRBV6-1 TGTGCCAGCAGGGAAACAGGGTTTCTTTATGGCTACACCTTC CASRETGFLYGYTF
- - TRBJ2-3 TRBV7-2 TGTGCCAGCAGCGTCGAGCAAGGGGTCGGTACGCAGTATTTT CASSVEQGVGTQYF
TRBD2 medium-sized TRBJ2-3 TRBV6-4 TGTGCCAGCAGTGACTCGACTAGCGGGGGCACAGATACGCAGTATTTT CASSDSTSGGTDTQYF
TRBD2 - TRBJ2-5 TRBV18 TGTGCCAGCTCACCGGGACTAGCGGGGACCGAGACCCAGTACTTC CASSPGLAGTETQYF
TRBD2 - TRBJ2-1 TRBV27 TGTGCCAGCAGTTTGGGCCTAGCGGGCAACAATGAGCAGTTCTTC CASSLGLAGNNEQFF
TRBD1 - TRBJ2-7 TRBV28 TGTGCCAGCAGTTGGACAGGGGGAACCTACGAGCAGTACTTC CASSWTGGTYEQYF
- - TRBJ2-1 TRBV28 TGTGCCAGCAGTCATGGGGTGGGCGGGGCTACTTACAATGAGCAGTTCTTC CASSHGVGGATYNEQFF
- once TRBJ2-5 TRBV29-1 TGCAGCGTTGGGTTTCGGGGAGAGACCCAGTACTTC CSVGFRGETQYF
TRBD1 - TRBJ2-1 TRBV2 TGTGCCAGCCCAGGACAGGGCTTTAATGAGCAGTTCTTC CASPGQGFNEQFF
- few TRBJ2-5 TRBV21-1 TGTGCCAGCAGATGGCGGGGGGGGCAAGAGACCCAGTACTTC CASRWRGGQETQYF
- few TRBJ2-7 TRBV6-1 TGTGCCAGCAGGGACACATTTTACGAGCAGTACTTC CASRDTFYEQYF
TRBD1 once TRBJ1-4 TRBV10-3 TGTGCCACCAAACGGGACAGGGCGCCTAATGAAAAACTGTTTTTT CATKRDRAPNEKLFF
- - TRBJ2-7 TRBV4-3 TGCGCCAGCAGCCAAGTGCAGGGCTCCTACGAGCAGTACTTC CASSQVQGSYEQYF
TRBD1 - TRBJ1-3 TRBV19 TGTGCCACCCGGCCGGGACAGAGCGGAAACACCATATATTTT CATRPGQSGNTIYF
TRBD1 - TRBJ1-2 TRBV6-6 TGTGCCAGCAGTTACAAGGGGCAGGGGGTGGGTGGCTACACCTTC CASSYKGQGVGGYTF
- - TRBJ1-3 TRBV9 TGTGCCAGCAGGCGGGGGGGGCCCTCCTCTGGAAACACCATATATTTT CASRRGGPSSGNTIYF
- once TRBJ2-2 TRBV5-1 TGCGCCAGCAGCTTGGGGCAGCTAGGTACCGGGGAGCTGTTTTTT CASSLGQLGTGELFF
- - TRBJ1-4 TRBV4-1 TGCGCCAGCAGCCAAGATTCCTCTCAAGGGGTGGGAAAACTGTTTTTT CASSQDSSQGVGKLFF
- - TRBJ1-6 TRBV7-2 TGTGCCAGCAGCGCGCCACCTACAGGGTCCACCCTCCACTTT CASSAPPTGSTLHF
TRBD1 - TRBJ1-6 TRBV11-2 TGTGCCAGCAAGGGGACAGTTAATTCACCCCTCCACTTT CASKGTVNSPLHF
TRBD1 - TRBJ1-1 TRBV28 TGTGCCAGCAGTCTCCCGGGACAGGGGACTGAAGCTTTCTTT CASSLPGQGTEAFF
TRBD2 few TRBJ2-5 TRBV7-6 TGTGCCAGCAGCTTAATTTTCTCGCGGGGGGGCCGGGAGACCCAGTACTTC CASSLIFSRGGRETQYF
TRBD1 - TRBJ2-7 TRBV2 TGTGCCAGCAGTCGTGTAGGGGGCGCCCACGAGCAGTACTTC CASSRVGGAHEQYF
- - TRBJ2-5 TRBV4-1 TGCGCCAGCAGCCAAGGCCGCACGGGGGGCTGGGAGACCCAGTACTTC CASSQGRTGGWETQYF
- - TRBJ2-7 TRBV4-1 TGCGCCAGCAGCCAATTGATTCCTAGACAGACTTCCTACGAGCAGTACTTC CASSQLIPRQTSYEQYF
TRBD2 - TRBJ2-3 TRBV27 TGTGCCAGCAGTTTACACAGCGGGGGAGGCACAGATACGCAGTATTTT CASSLHSGGGTDTQYF
- once TRBJ1-2 TRBV19 TGTGCCAGTAGTATCAGTGCAGGCGGGGATGGCGATGGCTACACCTTC CASSISAGGDGDGYTF
TRBD1 - TRBJ1-1 TRBV5-1 TGCGCCAGCAGCTTTCAGGGGGCTGGCACTGAAGCTTTCTTT CASSFQGAGTEAFF
- - TRBJ2-7 TRBV21-1 TGTGCCAGCAGGATCGAGGGTGAACAGGAGCAGTACTTC CASRIEGEQEQYF
- few TRBJ2-1 TRBV19 TGTGCCACCGTAACCGGGACTTACTACAATGAGCAGTTCTTC CATVTGTYYNEQFF